This T cell receptor (beta chain) was recorded in a study of OX40 agonist ivuxolimab in advanced cancers. Background on the study: Patients in dose escalation had liver, melanoma, kidney or head and neck cancers.

Germline CDR1 MDHEN, CDR2 SYDVKM. V was shortened by 3 bases and J by 5 bases, with 19 bases between the two germline ends. The CDR3 is 16 amino acids. The method was immunoSEQ multiplex PCR; TCRdb's version includes in-frame clones alone and lacks a portion of them. The table includes approximately 94,000 clones, more than 85% detected once. The V gene is TRBV28, the J gene TRBJ2-5, with D possibly matching TRBD1 (6 bases). Sequencing was performed on CD4+ or CD8+ T cells sorted from blood, taken in a trial of the OX40 agonist ivuxolimab. This TCR was recovered from an adult with an advanced solid tumor such as melanoma, head and neck, liver or kidney cancer. CDR3: CASSFVRTGQGETQYF. The CDR3 DNA reads TGTGCCAGCAGTTTCGTGCGAACGGGCCAGGGGGAGACCCAGTACTTC. The full variable domain, its missing parts supplied by reference TRBV28 and TRBJ2-5, is DVKVTQSSRYLVKRTGEKVFLECVQDMDHENMFWYRQDPGLGLRLIYFSYDVKMKEKGDIPEGYSVSREKKERFSLILESASTNQTSMYLCASSFVRTGQGETQYFGPGTRLLVL.